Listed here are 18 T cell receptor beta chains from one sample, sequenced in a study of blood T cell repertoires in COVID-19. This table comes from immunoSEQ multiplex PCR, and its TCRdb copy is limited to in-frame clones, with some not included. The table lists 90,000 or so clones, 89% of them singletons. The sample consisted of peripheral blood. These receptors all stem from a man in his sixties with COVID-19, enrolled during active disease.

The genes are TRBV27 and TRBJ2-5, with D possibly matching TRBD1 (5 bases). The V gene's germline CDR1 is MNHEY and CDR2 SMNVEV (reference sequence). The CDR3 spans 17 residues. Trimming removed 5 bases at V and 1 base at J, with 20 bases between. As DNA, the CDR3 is TGTGCCAGCAGTCCTCTCCAGGGTAATTACCGCCAAGAGACCCAGTACTTC. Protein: CASSPLQGNYRQETQYF.

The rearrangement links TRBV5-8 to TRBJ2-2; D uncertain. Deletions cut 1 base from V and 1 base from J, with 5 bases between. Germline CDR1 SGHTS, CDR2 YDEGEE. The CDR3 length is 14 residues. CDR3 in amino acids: CASSLYRNTGELFF. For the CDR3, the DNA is TGTGCCAGCAGCTTGTACAGGAACACCGGGGAGCTGTTTTTT.

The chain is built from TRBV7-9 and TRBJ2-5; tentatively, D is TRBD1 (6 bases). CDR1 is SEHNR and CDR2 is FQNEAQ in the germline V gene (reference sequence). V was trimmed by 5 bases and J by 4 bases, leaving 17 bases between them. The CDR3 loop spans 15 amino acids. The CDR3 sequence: CASSPPGQSRETQYF. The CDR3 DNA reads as TGTGCCAGCAGCCCTCCTGGACAGTCCCGAGAGACCCAGTACTTC.

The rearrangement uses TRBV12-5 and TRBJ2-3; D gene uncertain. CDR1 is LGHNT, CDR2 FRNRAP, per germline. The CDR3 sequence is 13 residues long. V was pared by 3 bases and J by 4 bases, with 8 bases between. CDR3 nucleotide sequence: TGTGCTAGTGGTTTCAACTTGGCAGATACGCAGTATTTT. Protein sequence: CASGFNLADTQYF. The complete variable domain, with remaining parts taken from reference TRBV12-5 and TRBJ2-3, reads DARVTQTPRHKVTEMGQEVTMRCQPILGHNTVFWYRQTMMQGLELLAYFRNRAPLDDSGMPKDRFSAEMPDATLATLKIQPSEPRDSAVYFCASGFNLADTQYFGPGTRLTVL.

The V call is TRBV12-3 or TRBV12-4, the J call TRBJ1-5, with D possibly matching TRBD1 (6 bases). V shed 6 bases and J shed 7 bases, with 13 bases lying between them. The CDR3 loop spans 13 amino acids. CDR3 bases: TGTGCCAGCAGCCGGACAGCGGGACAGCCCCAGCATTTT. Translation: CASSRTAGQPQHF.

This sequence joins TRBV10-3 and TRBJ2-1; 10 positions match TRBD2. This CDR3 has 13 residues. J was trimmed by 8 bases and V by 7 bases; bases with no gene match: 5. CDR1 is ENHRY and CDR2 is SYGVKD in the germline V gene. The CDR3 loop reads CAINKREGDEQFF. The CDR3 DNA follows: TGTGCCATCAATAAGCGGGAGGGGGATGAGCAGTTCTTC.

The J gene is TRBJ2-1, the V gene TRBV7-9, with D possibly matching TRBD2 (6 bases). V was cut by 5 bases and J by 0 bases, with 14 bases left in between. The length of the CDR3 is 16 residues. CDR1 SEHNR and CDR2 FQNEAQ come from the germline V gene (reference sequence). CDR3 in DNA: TGTGCCAGCAGCCCCCGTGAGACTAGCTCCTACAATGAGCAGTTCTTC. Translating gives CASSPRETSSYNEQFF.

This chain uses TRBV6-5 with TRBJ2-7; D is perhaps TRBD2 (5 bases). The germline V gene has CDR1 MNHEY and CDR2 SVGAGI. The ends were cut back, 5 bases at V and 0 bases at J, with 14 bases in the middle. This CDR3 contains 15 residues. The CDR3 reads CASSPGWRASYEQYF. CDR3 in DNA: TGTGCCAGCAGTCCGGGCTGGCGGGCCTCCTACGAGCAGTACTTC.

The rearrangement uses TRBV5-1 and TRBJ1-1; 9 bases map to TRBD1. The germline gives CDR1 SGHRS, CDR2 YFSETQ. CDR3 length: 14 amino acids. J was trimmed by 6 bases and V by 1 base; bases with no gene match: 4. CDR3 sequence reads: CASSLTRQGAEAFF. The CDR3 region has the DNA TGCGCCAGCAGCTTGACTCGACAGGGGGCTGAAGCTTTCTTT.

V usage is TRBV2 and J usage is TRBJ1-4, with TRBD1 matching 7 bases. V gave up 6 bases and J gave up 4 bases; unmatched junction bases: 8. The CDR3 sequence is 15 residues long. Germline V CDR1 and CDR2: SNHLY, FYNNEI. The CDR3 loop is CASSLLGTDNEKLFF. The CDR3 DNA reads TGTGCCAGCAGCCTCCTAGGGACAGATAATGAAAAACTGTTTTTT.

CDR3 sequence: CASSLMAGSYNEQFF. CDR3 bases: TGTGCCAGCAGCTTAATGGCAGGCTCCTACAATGAGCAGTTCTTC. The chain is built from TRBV11-1 and TRBJ2-1, with no clear D. The V end was cut by 2 bases, the J end by 0 bases, with 8 bases between. This CDR3 spans 15 amino acids. The germline gives CDR1 SGHAT, CDR2 FQDESV (reference sequence).

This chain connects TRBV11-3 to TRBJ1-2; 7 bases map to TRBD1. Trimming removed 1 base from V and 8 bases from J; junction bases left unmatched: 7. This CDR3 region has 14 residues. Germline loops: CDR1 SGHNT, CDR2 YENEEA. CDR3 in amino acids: CASSLGRTGVGYTF. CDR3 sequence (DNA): TGTGCCAGCAGCTTAGGGAGAACAGGGGTCGGCTACACCTTC.

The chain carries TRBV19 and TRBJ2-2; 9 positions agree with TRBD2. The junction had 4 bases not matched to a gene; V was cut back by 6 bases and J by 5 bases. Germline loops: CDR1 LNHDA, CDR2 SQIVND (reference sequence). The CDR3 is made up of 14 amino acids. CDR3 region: CASRPSGITGELFF. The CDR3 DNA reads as TGTGCCAGTAGGCCTAGCGGGATTACCGGGGAGCTGTTTTTT.

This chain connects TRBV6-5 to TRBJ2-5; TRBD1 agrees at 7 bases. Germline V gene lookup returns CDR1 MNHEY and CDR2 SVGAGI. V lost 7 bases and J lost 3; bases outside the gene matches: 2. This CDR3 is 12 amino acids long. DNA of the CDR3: TGTGCCAGCACTACAGGGGAAGAGACCCAGTACTTC. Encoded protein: CASTTGEETQYF.

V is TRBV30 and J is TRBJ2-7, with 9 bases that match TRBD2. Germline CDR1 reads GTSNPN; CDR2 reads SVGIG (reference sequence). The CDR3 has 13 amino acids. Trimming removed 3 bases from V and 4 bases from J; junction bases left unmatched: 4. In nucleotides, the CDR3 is TGTGCCTGGAGGGCTAGCGGGACTTACGAGCAGTACTTC. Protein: CAWRASGTYEQYF.

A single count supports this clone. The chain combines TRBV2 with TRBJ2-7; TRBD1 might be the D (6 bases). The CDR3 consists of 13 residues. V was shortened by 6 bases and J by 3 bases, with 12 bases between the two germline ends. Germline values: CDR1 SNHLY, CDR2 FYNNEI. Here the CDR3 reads CASSRDRNYEQYF. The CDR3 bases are TGTGCCAGCAGCAGAGACAGGAACTACGAGCAGTACTTC.

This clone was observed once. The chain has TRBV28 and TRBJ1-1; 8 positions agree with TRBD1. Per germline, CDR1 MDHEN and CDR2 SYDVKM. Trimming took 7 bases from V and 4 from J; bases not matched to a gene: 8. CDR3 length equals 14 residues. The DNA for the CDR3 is TGTGCCAGCATCGACAGGGGAGGGCTCACTGAAGCTTTCTTT. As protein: CASIDRGGLTEAFF.

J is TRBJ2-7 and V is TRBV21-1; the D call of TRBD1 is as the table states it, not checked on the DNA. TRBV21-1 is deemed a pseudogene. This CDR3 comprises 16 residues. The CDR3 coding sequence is TGTGCCAGCAGAAGGAGAGGACAGGGGGCTCGGTACGAGCAGTACTTC. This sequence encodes CASRRRGQGARYEQYF.